These 16 T cell receptor beta chains came from one sample sequenced in a study of shared clonotypes between healthy human individuals. Some clones are missing from TCRdb's copy, which holds only in-frame ones; the method was immunoSEQ multiplex PCR. The sample records fewer than 2.5 million clones, 80% to 95% being singletons. Sequencing was performed on naive CD4+ T cells from PBMCs. Subset defined: CD45RA+ positively selected. The receptors were sampled from a man aged 18 to 29 in good health. Some clones in this sample may be carry-over from other donors' samples.

The V call is TRBV7-2, the J call TRBJ1-5; no clear D. The germline CDR1 and CDR2 sequences are SGHTA and FQGNSA. The CDR3 runs to 15 residues. Trimming removed 5 bases from V and 3 bases from J, with 14 bases in between. The CDR3 protein is CASSARFGPNQPQHF. In DNA form, the CDR3 reads TGTGCCAGCAGCGCGCGATTTGGACCCAATCAGCCCCAGCATTTT.

The CDR3 sequence is CASSQGRGNIQYF. The CDR3 bases are TGCGCCAGCAGCCAGGGGCGCGGTAACATTCAGTACTTC. V and J are TRBV5-1 and TRBJ2-4, with D perhaps matching TRBD1 (6 bases). The CDR3 sequence is 13 residues long. V dropped 4 bases and J dropped 7 bases, with 12 bases sitting between them. The germline gives CDR1 SGHRS, CDR2 YFSETQ.

This clone has just one count. The V gene is TRBV5-1, the J gene TRBJ2-5; D gene unclear. Trimming took off 0 bases at V and 1 base at J, with 10 bases between the two ends. CDR3 length equals 15 residues. Germline V gives CDR1 SGHRS, CDR2 YFSETQ. This CDR3 is CASSLASRAQETQYF. In DNA form, the CDR3 reads TGCGCCAGCAGCTTGGCCAGTAGGGCCCAAGAGACCCAGTACTTC.

Regarding this clone: Other nucleotide sequences from this sample produce the same CDR3. This rearrangement joins TRBV18 to TRBJ2-7; the D gene could be TRBD1 or TRBD2 (7 bases each). Germline lookup yields CDR1 KGHSH and CDR2 LQKENI. The CDR3 loop spans 14 amino acids. Trimming stripped 3 bases from V and 2 bases from J, with 11 bases between. The CDR3 here is CASSPQGGAYEQYF. CDR3 bases: TGTGCCAGCTCACCCCAGGGGGGGGCCTACGAGCAGTACTTC.

V and J are TRBV10-3 and TRBJ1-2; D is uncertain. The germline CDR1 and CDR2 sequences are ENHRY and SYGVKD. The CDR3 contains 18 residues. Trimming shortened V by 0 bases and J by 8 bases, and 25 bases separated the two germline ends. The CDR3 protein is CAISESGLLESFRLGYTF. The CDR3 region has the DNA TGTGCCATCAGTGAGTCCGGACTGCTCGAATCATTCCGATTGGGCTACACCTTC.

The V call is TRBV30, the J call TRBJ1-2; D not resolved. Germline CDR1 is GTSNPN and CDR2 is SVGIG (reference sequence). This CDR3 comprises 12 residues. V was pared by 4 bases and J by 7 bases, with 13 bases between. CDR3 sequence reads: CAWNSGSGGYTF. CDR3 bases: TGTGCCTGGAATTCCGGGTCGGGTGGCTACACCTTC.

The genes are TRBV28 and TRBJ2-3; no definite D call. V lost 8 bases and J lost 4, with 13 bases in between. CDR3 length: 13 residues. CDR1 and CDR2 (germline): MDHEN, SYDVKM. The CDR3 DNA reads as TGTGCCAGCCATACCGCGCCCCCAGATACGCAGTATTTT. Translation gives CASHTAPPDTQYF.

The CDR3 is CASSLQGGQGYNEQFF. CDR3 bases: TGTGCCAGCAGCTTACAGGGGGGACAGGGATACAATGAGCAGTTCTTC. This sequence joins TRBV7-3 and TRBJ2-1; 9 positions match TRBD1. The V and J ends lost 2 bases and 4 bases, in that order; junction bases with no gene match: 6. The CDR3 has 16 residues. In germline, CDR1 is SGHTA, CDR2 FQGTGA.

This rearrangement joins TRBV5-1 to TRBJ2-7; TRBD1 matches 9 bases. This CDR3 has 14 residues. V was clipped by 4 bases and J by 0 bases; unmatched bases: 2. Germline CDR1 and CDR2: SGHRS and YFSETQ. The CDR3 DNA sequence: TGCGCCAGCAGCGGACAGGGGAGCTCCTACGAGCAGTACTTC. Translating gives CASSGQGSSYEQYF. The whole variable domain, filled in from reference TRBV5-1 and TRBJ2-7, reads KAGVTQTPRYLIKTRGQQVTLSCSPISGHRSVSWYQQTPGQGLQFLFEYFSETQRNKGNFPGRFSGRQFSNSRSEMNVSTLELGDSALYLCASSGQGSSYEQYFGPGTRLTVT.

Regarding this clone: This same CDR3 is encoded by further DNA sequences in the sample. The chain combines TRBV6-5 with TRBJ2-1, with D unresolved. This CDR3 has 13 amino acids. Per the germline V gene, CDR1 is MNHEY and CDR2 is SVGAGI. Trimming cost V 2 bases and J 4 bases, with 6 bases left between them. The CDR3 is CASSYGTYNEQFF. CDR3 nucleotides: TGTGCCAGCAGTTACGGCACTTACAATGAGCAGTTCTTC.

This chain connects TRBV9 to TRBJ2-3; TRBD2 matches 8 bases. CDR1 and CDR2 (germline): SGDLS, YYNGEE. The CDR3 is made up of 18 amino acids. Germline trimming cut 4 bases from V and 1 base from J; bases unmatched to any gene: 14. In DNA form, the CDR3 reads TGTGCCAGCAGCACCAATCCGGGACTAGAGACCCGCACAGATACGCAGTATTTT. It codes for CASSTNPGLETRTDTQYF. Full variable domain (outside the CDR3, taken from reference TRBV9 and TRBJ2-3): DSGVTQTPKHLITATGQRVTLRCSPRSGDLSVYWYQQSLDQGLQFLIQYYNGEERAKGNILERFSAQQFPDLHSELNLSSLELGDSALYFCASSTNPGLETRTDTQYFGPGTRLTVL.

The V gene is TRBV11-2, the J gene TRBJ2-2, with D possibly matching TRBD1 (6 bases). Germline V gives CDR1 SGHAT, CDR2 FQNNGV. V was clipped by 5 bases and J by 0 bases, with 13 bases between them. CDR3 length equals 16 residues. The CDR3 loop reads CASSPRDTPNTGELFF. The CDR3 DNA sequence: TGTGCCAGCAGCCCCAGGGACACTCCGAACACCGGGGAGCTGTTTTTT. Filled out from reference TRBV11-2 and TRBJ2-2, the complete variable domain reads EAGVAQSPRYKIIEKRQSVAFWCNPISGHATLYWYQQILGQGPKLLIQFQNNGVVDDSQLPKDRFSAERLKGVDSTLKIQPAKLEDSAVYLCASSPRDTPNTGELFFGEGSRLTVL.

V gene TRBV6-6 combines with J gene TRBJ2-5; 9 nucleotides align to TRBD2. The CDR3 spans 15 residues. The V segment lost 4 bases and the J segment 4 bases; nucleotides outside the gene matches: 7. Germline V CDR1 and CDR2: MNHNY, SVGAGI (reference sequence). The CDR3 sequence is CASSFLGGGGETQYF. For the CDR3, the DNA is TGTGCCAGCAGTTTTTTGGGCGGGGGGGGAGAGACCCAGTACTTC.

The chain is built from TRBV18 and TRBJ1-3; D gene uncertain. The CDR3 has 16 residues. Germline-derived CDR1 and CDR2 are KGHSH and LQKENI. Trimming left V 3 bases short and J 2 bases short, with 14 bases between. CDR3 in amino acids: CASSPNQDQAGNTIYF. The CDR3 nucleotides are TGTGCCAGCTCACCTAACCAGGACCAAGCTGGAAACACCATATATTTT.

In this sample, this clone turned up once. The rearrangement joins TRBV4-3 to TRBJ1-2; D gene uncertain. Germline V gene lookup returns CDR1 LGHNA and CDR2 YSLEER. This CDR3 spans 16 amino acids. V was trimmed by 2 bases and J by 3 bases, leaving 16 bases between them. This CDR3 is CASSQIRGLAHYGYTF. In nucleotides, the CDR3 is TGCGCCAGCAGCCAAATACGAGGCCTGGCCCACTATGGCTACACCTTC.

The chain uses TRBV7-3 and TRBJ2-3, with D perhaps TRBD2 (5 bases). The germline gives CDR1 SGHTA, CDR2 FQGTGA. CDR3 length equals 17 residues. Trimming cost V 0 bases and J 4 bases, with 17 bases left between them. The CDR3 coding sequence is TGTGCCAGCAGCTTAACTCCCCTCGGACTCGGGGCAGATACGCAGTATTTT. It encodes CASSLTPLGLGADTQYF.